One sample yielded the 21 T cell receptor beta chains listed below, sequenced in a study of blood T cell repertoires in COVID-19. Generated by immunoSEQ multiplex PCR, the TCRdb table keeps only in-frame clones and is missing some. This table holds more than 60,000 clones, about 83% found once. Sequencing was carried out using peripheral blood. These receptors all stem from a man aged 45 to 65 with acute or convalescent COVID-19.

The J gene is TRBJ1-2, the V gene TRBV18, with 7 bases matching TRBD1. V lost 4 bases and J lost 2; bases outside the gene matches: 10. The germline V gene encodes CDR1 KGHSH and CDR2 LQKENI. The CDR3 has 16 residues. The CDR3: CASSRPGQGVNYGYTF. The CDR3 region has the DNA TGTGCCAGCTCACGCCCGGGGCAGGGGGTGAACTATGGCTACACCTTC.

The V gene is TRBV7-2, the J gene TRBJ2-3, with TRBD2 matching over 10 bases. CDR1 SGHTA and CDR2 FQGNSA come from the germline V gene. Germline trimming cut 0 bases from V and 1 base from J; bases unmatched to any gene: 4. This CDR3 contains 17 residues. The CDR3: CASSLAIAGGRTDTQYF. Here the CDR3 DNA reads TGTGCCAGCAGCTTAGCTATAGCGGGGGGACGCACAGATACGCAGTATTTT. Drawing the rest from reference TRBV7-2 and TRBJ2-3, the complete variable domain is GAGVSQSPSNKVTEKGKDVELRCDPISGHTALYWYRQSLGQGLEFLIYFQGNSAPDKSGLPSDRFSAERTGGSVSTLTIQRTQQEDSAVYLCASSLAIAGGRTDTQYFGPGTRLTVL.

The V and J genes are TRBV6-5 and TRBJ1-5, with 11 nucleotides matching TRBD1. This CDR3 is 15 amino acids long. CDR1 is MNHEY, CDR2 SVGAGI, per germline. The J segment lost 5 bases and the V segment lost 7 bases, leaving 7 bases of the junction unmatched. The CDR3 region has the DNA TGTGCCAGCACCCCGCAGGACAGGGGGCATCAGCCCCAGCATTTT. Translation gives CASTPQDRGHQPQHF.

This sequence joins TRBV7-2 and TRBJ1-2; 7 bases agree with TRBD1. CDR1 and CDR2 (germline): SGHTA, FQGNSA. CDR3 size: 15 residues. Germline trimming cut 8 bases from V and 5 bases from J; bases unmatched to any gene: 14. The CDR3 coding sequence is TGTGCCAGCCAAACCCTCTCTAGGGACAGATATGGCTACACCTTC. Its protein is CASQTLSRDRYGYTF. Full variable domain (outside the CDR3, taken from reference TRBV7-2 and TRBJ1-2): GAGVSQSPSNKVTEKGKDVELRCDPISGHTALYWYRQSLGQGLEFLIYFQGNSAPDKSGLPSDRFSAERTGGSVSTLTIQRTQQEDSAVYLCASQTLSRDRYGYTFGSGTRLTVV.

The CDR3 spells CASSRSGAVSDGYTF. DNA for the CDR3: TGTGCCAGCAGTCGCTCAGGGGCTGTGAGTGATGGCTACACCTTC. The chain combines TRBV6-5 with TRBJ1-2; possible D gene TRBD1, 6 bases. Trimming took 5 bases from V and 6 from J, leaving 19 bases between them. CDR3 length: 15 residues. Germline CDR1 reads MNHEY; CDR2 reads SVGAGI.

This chain uses TRBV11-2 with TRBJ2-7, with 15 positions matching TRBD2. The CDR3 contains 16 residues. In germline, CDR1 is SGHAT, CDR2 FQNNGV. V trimming: 2 bases; J trimming: 6 bases; junction bases outside the gene matches: 5. CDR3 region: CASSLRGLAGGFEQYF. Written as DNA, the CDR3 is TGTGCCAGCAGCTTAAGAGGACTAGCGGGAGGGTTCGAGCAGTACTTC.

This clone was observed a handful of times. The V call is TRBV9, the J call TRBJ2-3; possibly TRBD2 for D (5 bases). Germline V gives CDR1 SGDLS, CDR2 YYNGEE. The V end lost 1 base, the J end lost 6 bases, and 18 bases lay between the germline ends. This CDR3 has 16 residues. In nucleotides, the CDR3 is TGTGCCAGCAGCGTAAGTTCAGCGGTGAGTGGCGATACGCAGTATTTT. Encoded protein: CASSVSSAVSGDTQYF. The whole variable domain, filled in from reference TRBV9 and TRBJ2-3, reads DSGVTQTPKHLITATGQRVTLRCSPRSGDLSVYWYQQSLDQGLQFLIQYYNGEERAKGNILERFSAQQFPDLHSELNLSSLELGDSALYFCASSVSSAVSGDTQYFGPGTRLTVL.

This rearrangement joins TRBV6-5 to TRBJ1-2; D not certain. The V and J ends lost 9 bases and 5 bases respectively, with 19 bases between them. This CDR3 is built from 14 residues. From germline, CDR1 is MNHEY and CDR2 SVGAGI. The chain's CDR3 is CASSRAGGIYGYTF. CDR3 coding DNA: TGTGCCAGTAGCCGGGCGGGCGGAATTTATGGCTACACCTTC.

The rearrangement uses TRBV7-9 and TRBJ2-7, with 8 bases aligning to TRBD2. CDR1 is SEHNR and CDR2 is FQNEAQ in the germline V gene (reference sequence). V shed 3 bases, J shed 5 bases, and the junction held 12 bases outside the gene matches. The length of the CDR3 is 16 residues. CDR3 in DNA: TGTGCCAGCAGCTTGGGGGGAATTTTACTAGCGGACGAGCAGTACTTC. Translated, it gives CASSLGGILLADEQYF. Supplemented by reference TRBV7-9 and TRBJ2-7, the full variable domain reads DTGVSQNPRHKITKRGQNVTFRCDPISEHNRLYWYRQTLGQGPEFLTYFQNEAQLEKSRLLSDRFSAERPKGSFSTLEIQRTEQGDSAMYLCASSLGGILLADEQYFGPGTRLTVT.

This chain links TRBV29-1 with TRBJ1-3, with TRBD1 as a possible D gene (6 bases). V shed 7 bases and J shed 1 base, with 8 bases lying between them. Germline CDR1 is SQVTM and CDR2 is ANQGSEA. The CDR3 has 12 residues. The CDR3 here is CSGQESGNTIYF. CDR3 DNA: TGCAGCGGACAGGAGTCTGGAAACACCATATATTTT.

This chain joins TRBV24-1 and TRBJ1-2; D unresolved. The CDR3 extends over 13 amino acids. CDR1 KGHDR and CDR2 SFDVKD come from the germline V gene. V lost 4 bases and J 8 bases, leaving 13 bases between the germline ends. CDR3 sequence reads: CATSDPGHNGYTF. The CDR3 coding sequence is TGTGCCACCAGTGACCCGGGTCATAACGGCTACACCTTC.

The genes are TRBV7-9 and TRBJ2-1; no firm D call. The germline gives CDR1 SEHNR, CDR2 FQNEAQ (reference sequence). V was pared by 0 bases and J by 10 bases, with 4 bases between. There are 11 residues in the CDR3. The CDR3 DNA sequence: TGTGCCAGCAGCTTAGCGAGAGAGCAGTTCTTC. This codes for CASSLAREQFF. Full variable domain (missing parts from reference TRBV7-9 and TRBJ2-1): DTGVSQNPRHKITKRGQNVTFRCDPISEHNRLYWYRQTLGQGPEFLTYFQNEAQLEKSRLLSDRFSAERPKGSFSTLEIQRTEQGDSAMYLCASSLAREQFFGPGTRLTVL.

The chain recombines TRBV6-5 with TRBJ2-7, with D maybe TRBD2 (6 bases). The germline V and J ends were trimmed by 0 bases and 2 bases, with 11 bases remaining between them. The CDR3 covers 15 residues. CDR1 MNHEY and CDR2 SVGAGI come from the germline V gene. CDR3 nucleotide sequence: TGTGCCAGCAGTTACTCAGGGACTCACACCTACGAGCAGTACTTC. Translating it yields CASSYSGTHTYEQYF.

The chain is built from TRBV14 and TRBJ1-1; a possible D gene is TRBD1 (5 bases). Germline V gene sequence: CDR1 SGHDN, CDR2 FVKESK. The CDR3 loop spans 14 amino acids. V lost 7 bases to trimming and J lost 1 base, with 13 bases between them. CDR3 nucleotide sequence: TGTGCCAGCACTTATAGCGGGGGGAACACTGAAGCTTTCTTT. Protein: CASTYSGGNTEAFF. Together with reference TRBV14 and TRBJ1-1, the CDR3 gives the full variable domain: EAGVTQFPSHSVIEKGQTVTLRCDPISGHDNLYWYRRVMGKEIKFLLHFVKESKQDESGMPNNRFLAERTGGTYSTLKVQPAELEDSGVYFCASTYSGGNTEAFFGQGTRLTVV.

CDR3 DNA: TGCGCCAGCAGCAACTCCGGGACAAACAACTATGGCTACACCTTC. Its protein is CASSNSGTNNYGYTF. The chain couples TRBV5-1 to TRBJ1-2; possibly TRBD1 for D (6 bases). The CDR3 has 15 residues. Germline V gene sequence: CDR1 SGHRS, CDR2 YFSETQ. The germline V and J ends were trimmed by 4 bases and 2 bases, with 15 bases remaining between them. Full variable domain (rest looked up from reference TRBV5-1 and TRBJ1-2): KAGVTQTPRYLIKTRGQQVTLSCSPISGHRSVSWYQQTPGQGLQFLFEYFSETQRNKGNFPGRFSGRQFSNSRSEMNVSTLELGDSALYLCASSNSGTNNYGYTFGSGTRLTVV.

This chain joins TRBV27 and TRBJ1-5; 10 bases are shared with TRBD1. The CDR3 sequence is 16 residues long. Germline CDR1 reads MNHEY; CDR2 reads SMNVEV (reference sequence). V gave up 6 bases and J gave up 2 bases; unmatched junction bases: 7. CDR3 region: CASSGRGTGGNQPQHF. The CDR3 DNA reads TGTGCCAGCAGCGGACGGGGGACAGGGGGCAATCAGCCCCAGCATTTT.

The V gene is TRBV5-3, the J gene TRBJ2-1, with TRBD1 as a possible D gene (6 bases). TRBV5-3 is identified as an open reading frame with a role that is uncertain. The length of the CDR3 is 13 residues. The V end was cut by 5 bases, the J end by 5 bases, with 11 bases between. For the CDR3, the DNA is TGTGCCAGAAGTCCTGACAGGCACAATGAGCAGTTCTTC. Its translation is CARSPDRHNEQFF.

The rearrangement uses TRBV7-9 and TRBJ2-7; 11 positions agree with TRBD2. Germline V gene sequence: CDR1 SEHNR, CDR2 FQNEAQ (reference sequence). Unmatched junction bases numbered 6, after V lost 5 bases and J lost 0 bases. The CDR3 runs to 16 residues. The CDR3 loop is CASSPRLAGSSYEQYF. The CDR3 DNA reads as TGTGCCAGCAGCCCGAGACTAGCGGGGAGCTCCTACGAGCAGTACTTC.

The V call is TRBV5-1, the J call TRBJ2-1, with 11 bases fitting TRBD1. The germline V gene has CDR1 SGHRS and CDR2 YFSETQ. The CDR3 length is 14 residues. V shed 3 bases and J 13 bases; nucleotides not matched to a gene: 9. The CDR3 DNA is TGCGCCAGCAGCTACTTTTTAGGACAGGGGGCCCAGTTCTTC. Translation: CASSYFLGQGAQFF.

This clone has just one count. The rearrangement links TRBV6-5 to TRBJ2-3; the match to TRBD2 covers 8 bases. The CDR3 is made up of 13 amino acids. Germline V CDR1 and CDR2: MNHEY, SVGAGI. J gave up 4 bases and V 7 bases, and 4 bases lay outside the gene matches. The DNA of the CDR3 is TGTGCCAGCAAGGGACTAGGGTCAGATACGCAGTATTTT. Protein product: CASKGLGSDTQYF.

The chain employs TRBV3-1 (or the pseudogene TRBV3-2) and TRBJ1-5; D uncertain. Germline V lookup: CDR1 LGHDT, CDR2 YNNKEL (reference sequence). V lost 4 bases to trimming and J lost 4 bases, with 14 bases between them. CDR3 length: 15 residues. CDR3 coding DNA: TGTGCCAGCAGCCCCGTCATCGGGTCAAATCAGCCCCAGCATTTT. Its translation is CASSPVIGSNQPQHF.